These T cell receptor beta chains were read from a single sample in a study of human T cells and chemical hapten exposure. TCRdb reprocessed the RACE reads with MiXCR, giving one entry per CDR3 protein. The sample consists of just under 65,000 distinct CDR3 sequences, approximately 9.9% of them appearing once. The sample in question was whole blood, obtained in connection with sensitization to the hapten diphenylcyclopropenone (DPC). The receptors come from a woman aged 30 to 39 with alopecia areata. Some clones in this sample may be carry-over from other donors' samples. Both conserved end residues are part of each CDR3. The D gene is left open where the match is weak. Clone size, where shown, is once, few, many, or a class for clones that have expanded.

abundance	v_gene	j_gene	d_gene	CDR3nt	CDR3aa
NA	TRBV18	TRBJ2-1	NA	TGTGCCAGCTCAGGGTTTGGGGACCACCACAATGAGCAGTTCTTC	CASSGFGDHHNEQFF
many	TRBV7-9	TRBJ2-4	NA	TGTGCCAGCAGCCCAGAGATCGCCAAAAACATTCAGTACTTC	CASSPEIAKNIQYF
NA	TRBV4-2	TRBJ2-7	NA	TGTGCCAGCAGCCAAGGGGGATCCTACGAGCAGTACTTC	CASSQGGSYEQYF
NA	TRBV5-1	TRBJ2-2	NA	TGCGCCAGCAGCTACCTTCAGGGAGGAGGCACCGGGGAGCTGTTTTTT	CASSYLQGGGTGELFF
few	TRBV19	TRBJ1-6	NA	TGTGCCAGTAATCGAGGGCCCGGGGCAGGGTCACCCCTCCACTTT	CASNRGPGAGSPLHF
NA	TRBV19	TRBJ2-7	NA	TGTGCCAGTGGAGCAGGGGGGCTTACTTCCTACGAGCAGTACTTC	CASGAGGLTSYEQYF
few	TRBV6-6	TRBJ1-6	NA	TGTGCCGCCGCAGGGATTAATTCACCCCTCCACTTT	CAAAGINSPLHF
few	TRBV3-1	TRBJ1-2	NA	TGTGCCAGCAGCCAAGCGGACGGCGGCTTCTATGGCTACACCTTC	CASSQADGGFYGYTF
NA	TRBV19	TRBJ2-1	TRBD2	TGTGCCAGTAGTAGCGGGGGGGCTTTCTCGCAGTTCTTC	CASSSGGAFSQFF
NA	TRBV19	TRBJ1-5	NA	TGTGCCAGTACCTGGTCCCCACCAGTCAGGCAACACGATCAGCCCCAGCATTTT	CASTWSPPVRQHDQPQHF
NA	TRBV24-1	TRBJ2-5	TRBD2	TGTGCCACCAGTGATCCGGGGGGGTTGGAGACCCAGTACTTC	CATSDPGGLETQYF
NA	TRBV4-2	TRBJ2-2	TRBD2	TGTGCCAGCAGCCAAAAAAGCGGGGGAGACACCGGGGAGCTGTTTTTT	CASSQKSGGDTGELFF
NA	TRBV3-1	TRBJ2-3	TRBD1	TGTGCCAGCAGCACGACAGGGGGTATCACAGATACGCAGTATTTT	CASSTTGGITDTQYF